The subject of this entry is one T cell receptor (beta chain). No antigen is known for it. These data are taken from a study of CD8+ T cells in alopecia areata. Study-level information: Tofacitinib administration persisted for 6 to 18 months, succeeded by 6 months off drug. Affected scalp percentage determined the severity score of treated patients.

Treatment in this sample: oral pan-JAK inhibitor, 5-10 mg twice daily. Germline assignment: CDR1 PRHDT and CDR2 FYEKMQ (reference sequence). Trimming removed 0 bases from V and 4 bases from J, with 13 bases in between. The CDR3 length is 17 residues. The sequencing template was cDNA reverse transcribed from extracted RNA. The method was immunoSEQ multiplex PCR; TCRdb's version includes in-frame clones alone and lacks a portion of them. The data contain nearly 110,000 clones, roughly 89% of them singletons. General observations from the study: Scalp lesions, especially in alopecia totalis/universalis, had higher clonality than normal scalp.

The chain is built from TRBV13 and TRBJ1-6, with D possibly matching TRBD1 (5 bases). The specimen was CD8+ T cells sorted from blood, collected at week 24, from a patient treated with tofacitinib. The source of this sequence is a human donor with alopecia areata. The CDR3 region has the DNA TGTGCCAGCAGCTTAGGCCACGGGGGAACTTATAATTCACCCCTCCACTTT. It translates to CASSLGHGGTYNSPLHF.